This entry lists 9 T cell receptor beta chains sequenced from one sample in a study of T-cell reconstitution after alpha-beta-depleted transplantation in children. Preparing the TCRbeta library involved the use of unique molecular identifiers. TCRdb reanalysed the PCR reads using MiXCR and keeps one entry per CDR3 protein. The table shows 240,000 or so distinct CDR3 sequences, with about 12% occurring only once. This material consisted of PBMCs from the stem cell graft donor, taken from the stem cell graft. These receptor sequences come from a human donor who donated a stem cell graft to a child with acute lymphoblastic leukemia.

To note about this clonotype: Since a much larger clone is just one base distant, this may be a read error. The J gene is TRBJ2-2, the V gene TRBV9, with 11 nucleotides matching TRBD1. CDR1 and CDR2 from the germline V gene are SGDLS and YYNGEE. CDR3 length: 18 residues. The V and J ends lost 4 bases and 7 bases, in that order; junction bases with no gene match: 15. The CDR3 loop reads CASSLIPAGQGVLGELFF. The CDR3 nucleotides are TGTGCCAGCAGCCTAATACCTGCGGGACAGGGGGTGCTCGGGGAGCTGTTTTTT.

This clonotype was counted ten times or more. The V call is TRBV5-6, the J call TRBJ1-2, with a weak D call TRBD1 (6 bases). The germline V and J ends were trimmed by 3 bases and 5 bases, with 20 bases remaining between them. The CDR3 covers 16 residues. Germline V gives CDR1 SGHDT, CDR2 YYEEEE. Here the CDR3 reads CASSSLRQEWGYGYTF. CDR3 nucleotides: TGTGCCAGCAGCTCCTTACGACAGGAATGGGGTTATGGCTACACCTTC. Together with reference TRBV5-6 and TRBJ1-2, the CDR3 gives the full variable domain: DAGVTQSPTHLIKTRGQQVTLRCSPKSGHDTVSWYQQALGQGPQFIFQYYEEEERQRGNFPDRFSGHQFPNYSSELNVNALLLGDSALYLCASSSLRQEWGYGYTFGSGTRLTVV.

There are a few counts of this clonotype. This rearrangement joins TRBV5-1 to TRBJ2-1, with TRBD2 matching over 15 bases. This CDR3 comprises 16 residues. With V trimmed by 3 bases and J by 7 bases, 5 bases remained unmatched. Looked up from germline, CDR1 is SGHRS and CDR2 is YFSETQ. This chain's CDR3 is CASSSRTSGRGNEQFF. The CDR3 DNA sequence: TGCGCCAGCAGCTCCAGGACTAGCGGGAGGGGGAATGAGCAGTTCTTC.

The chain has TRBV4-3 and TRBJ2-4; 8 nucleotides agree with TRBD1. V trimming: 0 bases; J trimming: 0 bases; junction bases outside the gene matches: 13. CDR1 and CDR2 from the germline V gene are LGHNA and YSLEER. This CDR3 comprises 20 residues. The CDR3 protein is CASSQEAGTGLMLAKNIQYF. In DNA form, the CDR3 reads TGCGCCAGCAGCCAAGAAGCTGGGACAGGCTTAATGTTAGCCAAAAACATTCAGTACTTC.

This clonotype was seen only a few times. The chain has TRBV7-9 and TRBJ2-7, with D possibly TRBD2 on 5 matching bases. This CDR3 spans 13 amino acids. The germline gives CDR1 SEHNR, CDR2 FQNEAQ (reference sequence). Deletions cut 8 bases from V and 6 bases from J, with 17 bases between. The DNA of the CDR3 is TGTGCCAGCGGCTACGGACTGACGTTCGAGCAGTACTTC. Its protein is CASGYGLTFEQYF.

The chain recombines TRBV6-2 or TRBV6-3 with TRBJ2-5; TRBD1 matches 8 bases. Germline V CDR1 and CDR2: MNHEY, SVGEGT. This CDR3 is built from 15 residues. V gave up 5 bases and J gave up 1 base; unmatched junction bases: 6. CDR3 amino acids: CASSIRTGTQETQYF. The CDR3 coding sequence is TGTGCCAGCAGTATACGGACAGGGACCCAAGAGACCCAGTACTTC.

This clonotype was seen ten or more times. The rearrangement joins TRBV5-6 to TRBJ2-7; 7 bases are shared with TRBD2. Germline values: CDR1 SGHDT, CDR2 YYEEEE. V was pared by 0 bases and J by 1 base, with 4 bases of the junction left unmatched. CDR3 length equals 15 residues. In DNA form, the CDR3 reads TGTGCCAGCAGCTTGGACAGCGGGATTTCCTACGAGCAGTACTTC. Translating it yields CASSLDSGISYEQYF.

The chain carries TRBV24-1 and TRBJ2-7; D is tentatively TRBD1 or TRBD2 (5 bases each). CDR1 is KGHDR and CDR2 is SFDVKD in the germline V gene. With 6 bases removed from V and 2 bases from J, the gap between germline ends came to 16 bases. CDR3 size: 15 residues. The CDR3 DNA reads TGTGCCACCAGTTATGGGACGGTTATACCCTACGAGCAGTACTTC. The encoded protein is CATSYGTVIPYEQYF.

To note about this clonotype: The conserved phenylalanine or tryptophan normally closing the CDR3 is absent here, so this likely arose from a read error. The chain recombines TRBV6-5 with TRBJ2-1, with D maybe TRBD2 (6 bases). The CDR3 sequence is 12 residues long. Germline CDR1 MNHEY, CDR2 SVGAGI. V lost 6 bases and J lost 11, with 14 bases in between. CDR3 sequence: CASRGPGEQQFS. Here the CDR3 DNA reads TGTGCCAGCAGGGGACCGGGGGAACAGCAGTTCTCC.